A selection of T cell receptor beta chains follows, all from one sample in a study of CD4+ T cells in melanoma. Sequenced by immunoSEQ multiplex PCR; TCRdb stores in-frame clones only, minus some. The sample contains around 130,000 clones, about 93% of which appear only once. These receptors all come from a human donor with melanoma. CDR3s include the opening cysteine and the closing phenylalanine or tryptophan. The D gene is left open where the match is weak. For some rows the clone size is stated as once, few or many, or as a class when expanded; others skip it.

v_gene	d_gene	j_gene	abundance	CDR3aa	CDR3nt
TRBV5-1	TRBD1	TRBJ1-2	few	CASSPGGFSNYGYTF	TGCGCCAGCAGTCCAGGGGGATTTTCTAACTATGGCTACACCTTC
TRBV19	TRBD1	TRBJ1-2	.	CASSPPGQGAIGRGYTF	TGTGCCAGTAGTCCCCCGGGACAGGGGGCAATTGGAAGAGGCTACACCTTC
TRBV7-9	.	TRBJ1-6	once	CATSPGWNSPLHF	TGTGCCACCTCCCCCGGTTGGAATTCACCCCTCCACTTT
TRBV1	.	TRBJ1-5	.	CTSSQEEWAGGILKDQPQHF	.
TRBV5-1	.	TRBJ1-1	.	CASSLMDGNTEAFF	TGCGCCAGCAGCTTGATGGATGGAAACACTGAAGCTTTCTTT
TRBV6-5	.	TRBJ1-5	.	CASSRRRTYQPQHF	TGTGCCAGCAGTCGCCGCAGAACATATCAGCCCCAGCATTTT
TRBV5-6	.	TRBJ2-3	.	CASSPSRLSTDTQYF	TGTGCCAGCAGCCCCTCGAGATTGAGCACAGATACGCAGTATTTT
TRBV5-1	TRBD1	TRBJ2-2	.	CASSLQGAENGELFF	TGCGCCAGCAGCTTACAGGGGGCCGAGAACGGGGAGCTGTTTTTT
TRBV5-1	.	TRBJ2-7	.	CASSLEVATYEQYF	TGCGCCAGCAGCTTGGAGGTCGCGACCTACGAGCAGTACTTC
TRBV5-1	.	TRBJ2-3	.	CASSSTRAGTDTQYF	TGCGCCAGCAGCTCCACCCGGGCGGGCACAGATACGCAGTATTTT
TRBV6-1	TRBD1	TRBJ1-2	.	CASRLGQGTIYGYTF	TGTGCCAGCAGGCTTGGACAGGGGACCATCTATGGCTACACCTTC
TRBV9	TRBD2	TRBJ2-3	.	CASSTSGADLDTQYF	TGTGCCAGCAGCACAAGCGGGGCTGACCTGGATACGCAGTATTTT
TRBV11-2	.	TRBJ1-1	.	CASSSLIRGNTEAFF	TGTGCCAGCAGCTCACTTATCAGGGGGAACACTGAAGCTTTCTTT
TRBV15	.	TRBJ2-1	.	CATSRDNSPRPHNEQFF	TGTGCCACCAGCAGAGATAATAGCCCCCGCCCCCACAATGAGCAGTTCTTC
TRBV11-3	.	TRBJ2-7	.	CASSLGVGQGGDEQYF	TGTGCCAGCAGCTTAGGAGTGGGGCAGGGAGGCGACGAGCAGTACTTC